These T cell receptor beta chains were read from a single sample in a study of T cell responses to AZD1222 COVID-19 vaccine. Repertoires were generated with immunoSEQ multiplex PCR, while TCRdb's copy carries only in-frame clones and drops some. The sample holds over 95,000 clones, about 81% seen once. This specimen consisted of peripheral blood, obtained 28 days after the second AZD1222 dose. Receptors originate from an adult who received the AZD1222 COVID-19 vaccine. CDR3s include the opening cysteine and the closing phenylalanine or tryptophan. Each record gives: D gene, clone size, V gene, J gene, CDR3 protein, CDR3 DNA. A D gene is named only where the DNA matches it firmly. Only some rows state a clone size, as once, few, many or a class for expanded clones.

NA,NA,TRBV20-1,TRBJ2-3,CSASFAGASTQYF,TGCAGTGCTAGTTTTGCGGGGGCCTCCACGCAGTATTTT
NA,NA,TRBV19,TRBJ1-3,CASSIHGDSGNTIYF,TGTGCCAGTAGTATTCATGGGGACTCCGGAAACACCATATATTTT
NA,NA,TRBV3-1/TRBV3-2,TRBJ1-5,CASSQARGGQTNQPQHF,TGTGCCAGCAGCCAAGCCCGTGGGGGGCAGACCAATCAGCCCCAGCATTTT
TRBD1,NA,TRBV7-2,TRBJ1-3,CASSPQGDGNTIYF,TGTGCCAGCAGCCCACAGGGGGATGGAAACACCATATATTTT
NA,once,TRBV7-2,TRBJ2-7,CASSPSGPYEQYF,TGTGCCAGCAGCCCTTCGGGACCATACGAGCAGTACTTC
TRBD2,NA,TRBV15,TRBJ2-1,CATSSRASGGRNEQFF,TGTGCCACCAGCAGCCGGGCCAGCGGGGGTCGCAATGAGCAGTTCTTC
NA,few,TRBV5-1,TRBJ1-3,CASSLAGPASGNTIYF,TGCGCCAGCAGCTTGGCGGGACCGGCCTCTGGAAACACCATATATTTT
NA,once,TRBV7-8,TRBJ2-1,CASSLFPATARNNEQFF,TGTGCCAGCAGCTTATTTCCTGCGACCGCGCGTAACAATGAGCAGTTCTTC
NA,once,TRBV9,TRBJ2-3,CASSPPDKADTQYF,TGTGCCAGCAGCCCTCCCGACAAGGCAGATACGCAGTATTTT
NA,NA,TRBV5-4,TRBJ2-1,CASSLRLRDYNEQFF,TGTGCCAGCAGCTTACGATTGCGGGACTACAATGAGCAGTTCTTC
NA,NA,TRBV4-1,TRBJ1-2,CASSRGDNYGYTF,TGCGCCAGCAGCCGAGGTGATAACTATGGCTACACCTTC
NA,NA,TRBV5-1,TRBJ1-4,CASSPVTGRGEKLFF,TGCGCCAGCAGCCCGGTTACAGGGCGGGGTGAAAAACTGTTTTTT
TRBD1,NA,TRBV6-2/TRBV6-3,TRBJ2-7,CASSPGTGGGYEQYF,TGTGCCAGCAGTCCCGGGACAGGCGGCGGGTACGAGCAGTACTTC
TRBD1,NA,TRBV7-3,TRBJ1-5,CASAGGGQARQPQHF,TGTGCCAGCGCCGGGGGGGGACAGGCGCGTCAGCCCCAGCATTTT
TRBD1,NA,TRBV14,TRBJ2-7,CASSRGDRDLYEQYF,TGTGCCAGCAGCCGGGGGGACAGGGATCTCTACGAGCAGTACTTC
TRBD1,once,TRBV7-2,TRBJ1-1,CASSLPGQGPREAFF,TGTGCCAGCAGCTTACCGGGACAGGGGCCTCGGGAAGCTTTCTTT
NA,once,TRBV15,TRBJ1-2,CATSRDSTTNYGYTF,TGTGCCACCAGCAGAGATTCGACCACTAACTATGGCTACACCTTC
NA,NA,TRBV5-5,TRBJ1-6,CASSLSGNSPLHF,TGTGCCAGCAGCTTGTCGGGTAATTCACCCCTCCACTTT
TRBD2,NA,TRBV14,TRBJ2-1,CASSQGTMGLAGNKNEQFF,TGTGCCAGCAGCCAGGGCACAATGGGACTAGCGGGGAACAAGAATGAGCAGTTCTTC
NA,NA,TRBV4-1,TRBJ1-5,CASSPGAGDQPQHF,TGCGCCAGCAGCCCTGGTGCAGGGGATCAGCCCCAGCATTTT
TRBD1,NA,TRBV7-9,TRBJ2-3,CASSFGQGTDTQYF,TGTGCCAGCAGCTTCGGACAGGGGACAGATACGCAGTATTTT
TRBD1,NA,TRBV27,TRBJ1-2,CASSSLDRGLYGYTF,TGTGCCAGCAGTTCCCTGGACAGGGGGCTCTATGGCTACACCTTC